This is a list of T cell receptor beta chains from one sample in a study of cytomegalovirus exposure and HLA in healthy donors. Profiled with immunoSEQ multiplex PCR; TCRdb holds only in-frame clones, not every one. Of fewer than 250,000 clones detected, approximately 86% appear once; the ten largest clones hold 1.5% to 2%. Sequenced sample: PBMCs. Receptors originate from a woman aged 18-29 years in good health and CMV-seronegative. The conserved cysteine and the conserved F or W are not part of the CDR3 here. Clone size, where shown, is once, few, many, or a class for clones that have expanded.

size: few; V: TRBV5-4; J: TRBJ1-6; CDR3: ASSARDSLYNSPLH
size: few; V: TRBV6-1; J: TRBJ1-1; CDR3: ASKRSGSAEAF
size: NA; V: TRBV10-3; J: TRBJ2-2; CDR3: ATLLSATGGTGELF
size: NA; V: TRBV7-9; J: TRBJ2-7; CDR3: SSSLDRALSYEQY
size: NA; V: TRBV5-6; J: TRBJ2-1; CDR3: ASSRLMGGEQF
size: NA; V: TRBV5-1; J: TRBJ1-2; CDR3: ASSQNPGTGGHGYT
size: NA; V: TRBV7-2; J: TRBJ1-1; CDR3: ASSPFGAAAVTEAF
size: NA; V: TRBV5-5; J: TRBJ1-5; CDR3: ASSIRDSKNQPQH
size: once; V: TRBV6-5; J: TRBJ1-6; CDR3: ASSLAGSTNSPLH
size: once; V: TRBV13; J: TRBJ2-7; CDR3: ASSATGYEQY
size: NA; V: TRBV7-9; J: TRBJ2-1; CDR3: ASSRPGQGYNEQF
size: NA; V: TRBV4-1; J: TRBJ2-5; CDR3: ASSQELAGGPNQETQY
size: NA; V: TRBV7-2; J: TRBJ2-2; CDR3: ASSLERGGQGMNTGELF
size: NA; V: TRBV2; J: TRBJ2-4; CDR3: ASRAGTLLAKNIQY
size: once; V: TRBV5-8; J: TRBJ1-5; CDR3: ASSRGGLGNQPQH
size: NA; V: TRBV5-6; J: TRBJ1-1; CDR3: ASSWGGLLNTEAF
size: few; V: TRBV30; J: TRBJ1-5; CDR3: AWNMRGGINQPQH
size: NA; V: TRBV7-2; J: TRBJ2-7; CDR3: ASSSAGTSGIYEQY
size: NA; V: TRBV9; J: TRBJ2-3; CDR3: ASSVVGGARPDTQY
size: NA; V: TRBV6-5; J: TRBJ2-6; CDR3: ASRRDFGANVLT
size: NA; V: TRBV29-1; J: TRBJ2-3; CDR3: SVQGTSGSRTDTQY
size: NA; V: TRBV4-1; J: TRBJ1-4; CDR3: ASSQDGMAGGFEKLF
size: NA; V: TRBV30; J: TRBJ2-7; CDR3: AWALAGGPYEQY
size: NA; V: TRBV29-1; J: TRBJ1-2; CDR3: SVDGGRGYT
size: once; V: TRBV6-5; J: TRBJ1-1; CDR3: ASSYIGQGVLQAF